A single sample gave rise to the 32 T cell receptor beta chains below, sequenced in a study of blood T cells in healthy people across ages. The second PCR ran 7 to 11 cycles with a sample-barcoded 5' primer and J-beta primers. MiXCR was run by TCRdb on the 5' RACE reads, yielding one entry per CDR3 protein. This table has 600,000 or so distinct CDR3 sequences, roughly 48% appearing once. The sample was blood. Receptors were obtained from a man aged 80 or over in good health.

The chain is built from TRBV12-3 or TRBV12-4 and TRBJ2-1; tentatively, D is TRBD1 or TRBD2 (5 bases each). The CDR3 is made up of 14 amino acids. V lost 5 bases to trimming and J lost 7 bases, with 15 bases between them. In DNA, the CDR3 is TGTGCCAGCAGTCAAAGAGGGGTACCGAATGAGCAGTTCTTC. This codes for CASSQRGVPNEQFF.

Only one count was recorded for this clonotype. This may come from a read error, since a much larger clone is one base off. In DNA form, the CDR3 reads TGCAGCGCTGACCTTACCGGGGCCGACAATGAGCAGTTCTTC. Protein sequence: CSADLTGADNEQFF. The V gene is TRBV29-1, the J gene TRBJ2-1; possibly TRBD1 or TRBD2 for D (5 bases each). V was trimmed by 7 bases and J by 5 bases, leaving 18 bases between them. The CDR3 sequence is 14 residues long. CDR1 SQVTM and CDR2 ANQGSEA come from the germline V gene.

The chain recombines TRBV5-6 with TRBJ1-2; possible D gene TRBD1, 6 bases. The V and J ends lost 1 base and 6 bases respectively, with 10 bases between them. Germline V CDR1 and CDR2: SGHDT, YYEEEE. The CDR3 contains 13 residues. CDR3 bases: TGTGCCAGCAGCTTGCCCGGGGGCGATGGCTACACCTTC. This codes for CASSLPGGDGYTF.

The count of this clonotype is one. The junction shows a germline mismatch at one end, possibly a read error. The rearrangement joins TRBV12-3 or TRBV12-4 to TRBJ2-5, with D perhaps given as TRBD1 or TRBD2 (5 bases each). This CDR3 is built from 16 residues. The CDR3 reads CAGSLASRGGQETQYF. The CDR3 DNA reads TGTGCCGGCAGTTTAGCGAGTCGGGGCGGCCAAGAGACCCAGTACTTC.

This clonotype was counted between two and nine times. The chain uses TRBV25-1 and TRBJ1-2, with D unresolved. V was clipped by 1 base and J by 8 bases, with 14 bases between them. CDR3 length: 14 amino acids. Germline V lookup: CDR1 MGHDK, CDR2 SYGVNS. CDR3 sequence reads: CASSESPLIWGYTF. The CDR3 DNA is TGTGCCAGCAGTGAATCCCCCCTAATTTGGGGCTACACCTTC.

Concerning this clonotype: The germline gene is not matched at one end of the junction; a read error may be the cause. This chain joins TRBV20-1 and TRBJ1-6; D unresolved. CDR1 is DFQATT, CDR2 SNEGSKA, per germline (reference sequence). The CDR3 is 15 amino acids. The CDR3 DNA is TGCAGTACTAGAGATCGGGCGGAACAACGTTCACCCCTCCACTTT. Translated, it gives CSTRDRAEQRSPLHF.

This clonotype has just a few counts. This chain joins TRBV10-3 and TRBJ2-3; TRBD2 matches at 8 bases. With 4 bases clipped from V and 3 bases from J, the junction kept 21 bases outside the gene matches. Germline CDR1 ENHRY, CDR2 SYGVKD. There are 20 residues in the CDR3. The CDR3 reads CAISGADRLQRGGATDTQYF. CDR3 DNA: TGTGCCATCAGTGGGGCTGACAGGCTCCAACGGGGGGGCGCGACAGATACGCAGTATTTT.

This clonotype showed up just once. The chain is built from TRBV28 and TRBJ2-5; D not certain. CDR1 is MDHEN and CDR2 is SYDVKM in the germline V gene. The CDR3 has 16 residues. V lost 6 bases to trimming and J lost 4 bases, with 21 bases between them. CDR3: CASSRYDTLAIETQYF. The CDR3 region has the DNA TGTGCCAGCAGCCGCTACGACACTTTGGCCATAGAGACCCAGTACTTC.

Note on this clonotype: This may arise from a read error, as a much more abundant clone is one base away. CDR3 loop: CASSQAGTGSEQYF. CDR3 bases: TGCGCCAGCAGCCAAGCGGGGACAGGGTCCGAGCAGTACTTC. V and J are TRBV4-3 and TRBJ2-5; 9 positions match TRBD1. The last part of the DNA fits TRBJ2-7 better; the J call may be wrong. Germline values: CDR1 LGHNA, CDR2 YSLEER. This CDR3 region has 14 residues.

This clonotype showed up just a few times. The chain couples TRBV7-2 to TRBJ1-1; D is ambiguous. Germline lookup yields CDR1 SGHTA and CDR2 FQGNSA. Trimming removed 1 base from V and 4 bases from J, with 7 bases in between. This CDR3 spans 13 amino acids. Written as DNA, the CDR3 is TGTGCCAGCAGCTTAGTTACACGCACTGAAGCTTTCTTT. It encodes CASSLVTRTEAFF.

The rearrangement joins TRBV20-1 to TRBJ1-2, with 11 bases lining up with TRBD1. The V gene's germline CDR1 is DFQATT and CDR2 SNEGSKA (reference sequence). The CDR3 loop spans 14 amino acids. V shed 3 bases, J shed 4 bases, and the junction held 4 bases outside the gene matches. The CDR3 is CSARGQGVVYGYTF. The DNA of the CDR3 is TGCAGTGCTAGGGGACAGGGGGTTGTCTATGGCTACACCTTC.

This clonotype was counted only a few times. The chain couples TRBV15 to TRBJ2-1; TRBD2 might be the D (6 bases). V gave up 0 bases and J gave up 8 bases, with 14 bases separating them. The length of the CDR3 is 15 residues. CDR1 is LNHNV, CDR2 YYDKDF, per germline (reference sequence). The CDR3 DNA reads TGTGCCACCAGCAGAGATCCGCTAGCGTTCGATGAGCAGTTCTTC. This encodes CATSRDPLAFDEQFF.

This clonotype was counted ten times or more. V is TRBV7-9 and J is TRBJ2-3; D call uncertain. Trimming took off 5 bases at V and 0 bases at J, with 15 bases between the two ends. This CDR3 is 16 amino acids long. The germline gives CDR1 SEHNR, CDR2 FQNEAQ (reference sequence). The DNA of the CDR3 is TGTGCCAGCAGCCGAAGGATCGACGAGAGCACAGATACGCAGTATTTT. Its protein is CASSRRIDESTDTQYF.

At least ten counts were recorded for this clonotype. This chain connects TRBV6-6 to TRBJ2-1, with no clear D. V was cut by 8 bases and J by 3 bases, with 8 bases left in between. Looked up from germline, CDR1 is MNHNY and CDR2 is SVGAGI (reference sequence). There are 12 residues in the CDR3. The CDR3 bases are TGTGCCAGCCGAACAGACTACAATGAGCAGTTCTTC. Residues: CASRTDYNEQFF.

This clonotype has just a few counts. The gene calls are TRBV29-1 and TRBJ2-5, with 8 bases matching TRBD1. V was clipped by 7 bases and J by 4 bases; unmatched bases: 5. Per germline, CDR1 SQVTM and CDR2 ANQGSEA. CDR3 size: 12 residues. The CDR3 reads CSGDRGGETQYF. The DNA for the CDR3 is TGCAGCGGTGACAGGGGAGGAGAGACCCAGTACTTC.

In the case of this clonotype: One end of the junction does not line up with germline, which may come from a read error. The chain carries TRBV4-1 and TRBJ2-4; maybe TRBD2 (5 bases). The CDR3 has 18 amino acids. CDR1 is MGHRA, CDR2 YSYEKL, per germline. The CDR3 is CARSPSREWETNGDIQYF. The CDR3 DNA is TGCGCCCGCAGCCCCAGCCGTGAGTGGGAGACAAATGGTGACATTCAGTACTTC.

This chain connects TRBV29-1 to TRBJ2-1; maybe TRBD2 (5 bases). Looked up from germline, CDR1 is SQVTM and CDR2 is ANQGSEA. The CDR3 spans 11 residues. V was clipped by 8 bases and J by 7 bases, with 12 bases between them. CDR3 region: CSYTRGNEQFF. In DNA form, the CDR3 reads TGCAGCTACACCCGAGGGAATGAGCAGTTCTTC.

This clonotype showed up just a few times. V usage is TRBV9 and J usage is TRBJ2-1; 8 bases fit TRBD2. The CDR3 has 13 amino acids. Unmatched junction bases numbered 3, after V lost 1 base and J lost 9 bases. In germline, CDR1 is SGDLS, CDR2 YYNGEE. CDR3 amino acids: CASSVRLAGEQFF. The CDR3 DNA reads as TGTGCCAGCAGCGTAAGGCTAGCGGGTGAGCAGTTCTTC.

The rearrangement links TRBV20-1 to TRBJ1-2, with 10 nucleotides matching TRBD1. V trimming: 5 bases; J trimming: 5 bases; junction bases outside the gene matches: 8. The CDR3 totals 14 residues. Germline CDR1 reads DFQATT; CDR2 reads SNEGSKA (reference sequence). CDR3 in amino acids: CSASRQGAGYGYTF. CDR3 coding DNA: TGCAGTGCTTCCCGACAGGGGGCTGGGTATGGCTACACCTTC.

The chain carries TRBV6-5 and TRBJ2-7; D may be TRBD1 (5 bases). The V gene's germline CDR1 is MNHEY and CDR2 SVGAGI. The CDR3 runs 14 residues. V shed 7 bases and J shed 5 bases, with 18 bases lying between them. For the CDR3, the DNA is TGTGCCAGCATTACCCGCCAGGGAATCGACGAGCAGTACTTC. This translates into CASITRQGIDEQYF.

The chain carries TRBV5-1 and TRBJ2-7; TRBD1 agrees at 9 bases. Trimming cost V 4 bases and J 3 bases; bases outside gene matches: 5. From germline, CDR1 is SGHRS and CDR2 YFSETQ. This CDR3 is built from 14 residues. The chain's CDR3 is CASSPGTGHYEQYF. In nucleotides, the CDR3 is TGCGCCAGCAGCCCGGGGACAGGGCACTACGAGCAGTACTTC.

The chain combines TRBV6-1 with TRBJ2-3; perhaps TRBD2 as D (6 bases). This CDR3 contains 17 residues. Trimming took 5 bases from V and 0 from J, leaving 18 bases between them. In germline, CDR1 is MNHNS, CDR2 SASEGT. CDR3 in DNA: TGTGCCAGCAGTCAAGGCTTAGGGGCGGGAAGCACAGATACGCAGTATTTT. Translating it yields CASSQGLGAGSTDTQYF.

In regard to this clonotype: A much larger clonotype is one base distant, so this may be a read error. The chain combines TRBV6-6 with TRBJ1-2; 7 nucleotides match TRBD1. In germline, CDR1 is MNHNY, CDR2 SVGAGI (reference sequence). The CDR3 has 16 amino acids. CDR3 coding DNA: TGTGCCCGCAGTTTTTCGCGAGGGGGCTTTTGGTATGGCTACACCTTC. This translates into CARSFSRGGFWYGYTF.

CDR3 coding DNA: TGCGCCAGCAGCTTACAGGGGTACTCCTACGAGCAGTACTTC. It is translated as CASSLQGYSYEQYF. The chain recombines TRBV5-1 with TRBJ2-7, with 7 positions matching TRBD1. Germline V lookup: CDR1 SGHRS, CDR2 YFSETQ. This CDR3 has 14 residues. Germline trimming cut 2 bases from V and 0 bases from J; bases unmatched to any gene: 2. Looking up the rest from reference TRBV5-1 and TRBJ2-7 gives the full variable domain: KAGVTQTPRYLIKTRGQQVTLSCSPISGHRSVSWYQQTPGQGLQFLFEYFSETQRNKGNFPGRFSGRQFSNSRSEMNVSTLELGDSALYLCASSLQGYSYEQYFGPGTRLTVT.

The V call is TRBV20-1, the J call TRBJ2-5, with a weak D call TRBD2 (5 bases). Trimming pared 0 bases from V and 3 bases from J, leaving 14 bases between. The germline V gene encodes CDR1 DFQATT and CDR2 SNEGSKA (reference sequence). The CDR3 consists of 15 residues. CDR3 amino acids: CSARDLLAAEETQYF. The CDR3 nucleotides read TGCAGTGCTAGAGACCTCCTAGCAGCCGAAGAGACCCAGTACTTC.

The chain recombines TRBV20-1 with TRBJ1-1; perhaps TRBD1 as D (6 bases). The germline V gene has CDR1 DFQATT and CDR2 SNEGSKA (reference sequence). V was shortened by 6 bases and J by 2 bases, with 16 bases between the two germline ends. CDR3 length equals 14 residues. Here the CDR3 reads CSAQGGGPNTEAFF. In nucleotides, the CDR3 is TGCAGTGCCCAGGGTGGGGGCCCAAACACTGAAGCTTTCTTT.

This sequence joins TRBV3-1 and TRBJ2-4, with no clear D. The V end was cut by 1 base, the J end by 3 bases, with 7 bases between. CDR1 is LGHDT, CDR2 YNNKEL, per germline (reference sequence). The CDR3 runs 14 residues. The CDR3 spells CASSQGNSKNIQYF. In DNA form, the CDR3 reads TGTGCCAGCAGCCAAGGAAACAGCAAAAACATTCAGTACTTC.

The chain couples TRBV4-1 to TRBJ1-1; no clear D. The germline V gene has CDR1 MGHRA and CDR2 YSYEKL. The ends were cut back, 1 base at V and 6 bases at J, with 15 bases in the middle. The CDR3 spans 15 residues. The CDR3 DNA sequence: TGCGCCAGCAGCCAAGTTTGGACGCTCCGGGCTGAAGCTTTCTTT. Its protein product is CASSQVWTLRAEAFF.

CDR3 region: CASMGVAHYGYTF. The CDR3 region has the DNA TGTGCCAGCATGGGGGTCGCCCATTATGGCTACACCTTC. The chain uses TRBV6-1 and TRBJ1-2; possible D gene TRBD1, 5 bases. This CDR3 is 13 amino acids long. The ends were cut back, 7 bases at V and 5 bases at J, with 14 bases in the middle. CDR1 and CDR2 (germline): MNHNS, SASEGT.

This clonotype was detected once. A junction boundary mismatches the germline segment, possibly from a read error. The V and J genes are TRBV29-1 and TRBJ2-3; 7 positions match TRBD1. This CDR3 has 12 residues. CDR1 and CDR2 (germline): SQVTM, ANQGSEA. For the CDR3, the DNA is TGCAGTGAACTTACAGGGGCAGATACGGAGTATTTT. As protein: CSELTGADTEYF.

The V gene is TRBV12-3 or TRBV12-4, the J gene TRBJ2-1; D is possibly TRBD1 or TRBD2 (5 bases each). This CDR3 has 16 amino acids. V lost 3 bases, J lost 3 bases, and 15 bases lay in between. This CDR3 reads CASSLRDGTVYNEQFF. The CDR3 DNA follows: TGTGCCAGCAGTTTGAGAGACGGGACGGTCTACAATGAGCAGTTCTTC.

The chain couples TRBV10-3 to TRBJ2-7; 11 nucleotides line up with TRBD1. This CDR3 is built from 14 residues. Looked up from germline, CDR1 is ENHRY and CDR2 is SYGVKD. Trimming removed 11 bases from V and 3 bases from J; junction bases left unmatched: 9. The CDR3 loop reads CAVRSGQGGYEQYF. The CDR3, as DNA: TGTGCCGTCCGATCGGGACAGGGGGGCTACGAGCAGTACTTC.